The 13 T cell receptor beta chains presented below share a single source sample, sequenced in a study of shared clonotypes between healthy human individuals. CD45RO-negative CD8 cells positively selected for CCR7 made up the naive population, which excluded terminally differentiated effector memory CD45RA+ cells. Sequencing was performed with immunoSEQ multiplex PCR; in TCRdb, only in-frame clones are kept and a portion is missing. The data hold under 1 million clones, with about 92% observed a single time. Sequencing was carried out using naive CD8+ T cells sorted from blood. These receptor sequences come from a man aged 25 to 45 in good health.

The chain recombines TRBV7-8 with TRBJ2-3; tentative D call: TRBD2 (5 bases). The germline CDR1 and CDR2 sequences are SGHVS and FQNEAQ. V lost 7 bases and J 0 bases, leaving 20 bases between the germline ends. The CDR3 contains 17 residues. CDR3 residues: CASTFPEGGPSTDTQYF. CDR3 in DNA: TGTGCCAGCACCTTCCCCGAGGGCGGCCCTAGCACAGATACGCAGTATTTT.

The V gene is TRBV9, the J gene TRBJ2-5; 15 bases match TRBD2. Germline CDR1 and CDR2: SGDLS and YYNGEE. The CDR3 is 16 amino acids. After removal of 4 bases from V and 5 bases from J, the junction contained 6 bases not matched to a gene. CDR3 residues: CASSLGLAGGGETQYF. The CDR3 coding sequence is TGTGCCAGCAGCCTTGGACTAGCGGGAGGGGGGGAGACCCAGTACTTC.

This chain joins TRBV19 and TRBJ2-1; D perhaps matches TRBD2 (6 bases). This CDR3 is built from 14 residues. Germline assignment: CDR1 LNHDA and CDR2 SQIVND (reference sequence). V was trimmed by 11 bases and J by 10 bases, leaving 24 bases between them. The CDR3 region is CAQVLGGVSDEQFF. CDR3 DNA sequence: TGTGCCCAAGTCCTGGGCGGGGTTTCAGACGAGCAGTTCTTC. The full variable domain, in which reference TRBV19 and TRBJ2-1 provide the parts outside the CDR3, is DGGITQSPKYLFRKEGQNVTLSCEQNLNHDAMYWYRQDPGQGLRLIYYSQIVNDFQKGDIAEGYSVSREKKESFPLTVTSAQKNPTAFYLCAQVLGGVSDEQFFGPGTRLTVL.

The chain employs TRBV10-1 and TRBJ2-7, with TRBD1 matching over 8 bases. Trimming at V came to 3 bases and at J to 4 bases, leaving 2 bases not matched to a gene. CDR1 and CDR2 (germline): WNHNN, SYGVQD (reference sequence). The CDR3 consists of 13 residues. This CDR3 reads CASSEGQGYEQYF. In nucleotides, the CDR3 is TGCGCCAGCAGTGAAGGACAGGGTTACGAGCAGTACTTC.

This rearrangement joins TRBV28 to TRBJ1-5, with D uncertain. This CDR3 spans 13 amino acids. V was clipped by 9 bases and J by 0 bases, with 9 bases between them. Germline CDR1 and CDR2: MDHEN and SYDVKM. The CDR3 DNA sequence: TGTGCCAGTTGCCGGAATAGCAATCAGCCCCAGCATTTT. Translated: CASCRNSNQPQHF.

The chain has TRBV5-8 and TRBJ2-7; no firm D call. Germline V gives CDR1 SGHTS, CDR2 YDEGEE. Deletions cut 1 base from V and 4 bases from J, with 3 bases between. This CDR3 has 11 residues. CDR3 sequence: CASSLHYEQYF. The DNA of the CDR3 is TGTGCCAGCAGCTTGCATTACGAGCAGTACTTC.

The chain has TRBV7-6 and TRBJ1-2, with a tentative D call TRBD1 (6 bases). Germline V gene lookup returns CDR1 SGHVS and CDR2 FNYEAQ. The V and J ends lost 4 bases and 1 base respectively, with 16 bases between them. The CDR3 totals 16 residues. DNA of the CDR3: TGTGCCAGCAGCTCCGGTAGGGGGGATGGTAACTATGGCTACACCTTC. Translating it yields CASSSGRGDGNYGYTF.

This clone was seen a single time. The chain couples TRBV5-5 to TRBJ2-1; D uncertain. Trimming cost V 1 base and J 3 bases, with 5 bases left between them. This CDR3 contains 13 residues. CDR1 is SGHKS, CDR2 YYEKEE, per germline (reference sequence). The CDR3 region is CASSLSNYNEQFF. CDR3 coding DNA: TGTGCCAGCAGCTTGTCAAACTACAATGAGCAGTTCTTC.

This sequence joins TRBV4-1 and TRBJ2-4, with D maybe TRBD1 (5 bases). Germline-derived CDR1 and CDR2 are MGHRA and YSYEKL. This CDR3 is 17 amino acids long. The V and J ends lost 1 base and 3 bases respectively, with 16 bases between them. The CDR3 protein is CASSQGISDSYKNIQYF. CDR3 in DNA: TGCGCCAGCAGCCAAGGTATTTCCGACAGCTACAAAAACATTCAGTACTTC.

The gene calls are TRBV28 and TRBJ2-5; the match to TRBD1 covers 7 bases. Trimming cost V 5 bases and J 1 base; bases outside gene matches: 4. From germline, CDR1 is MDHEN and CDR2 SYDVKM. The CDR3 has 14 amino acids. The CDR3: CASSPRDSQETQYF. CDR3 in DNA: TGTGCCAGCAGTCCCCGGGACAGCCAAGAGACCCAGTACTTC.

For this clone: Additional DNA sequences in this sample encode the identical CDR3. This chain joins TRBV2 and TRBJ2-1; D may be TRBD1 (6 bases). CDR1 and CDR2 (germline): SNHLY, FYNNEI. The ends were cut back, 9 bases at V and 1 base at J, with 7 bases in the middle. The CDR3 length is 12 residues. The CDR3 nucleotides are TGTGCCAGTCAGGGGTCCTACAATGAGCAGTTCTTC. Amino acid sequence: CASQGSYNEQFF.

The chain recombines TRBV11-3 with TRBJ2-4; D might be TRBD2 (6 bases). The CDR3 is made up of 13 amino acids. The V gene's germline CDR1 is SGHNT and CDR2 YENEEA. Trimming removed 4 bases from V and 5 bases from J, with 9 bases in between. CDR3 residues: CASSSPGENIQYF. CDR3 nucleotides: TGTGCCAGCAGCTCTCCGGGGGAAAACATTCAGTACTTC.

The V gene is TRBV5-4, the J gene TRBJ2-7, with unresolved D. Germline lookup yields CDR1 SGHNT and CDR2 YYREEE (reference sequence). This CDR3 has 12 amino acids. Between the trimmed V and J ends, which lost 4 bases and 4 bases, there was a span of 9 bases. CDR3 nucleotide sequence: TGTGCCAGCAGCGTGTCCCGTTACGAGCAGTACTTC. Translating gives CASSVSRYEQYF.